This TCR beta chain was captured in a study of cytomegalovirus exposure and HLA in healthy donors. Whole-study context: Among the roughly 400 genotyped donors, 70% to 90% were placed in the Caucasian-associated ancestry cluster.

Study-level points and caveats: Specific recognition of CMV antigens was confirmed in vitro for a few chains (all CMV-associated). Analyses of presence and absence presupposed an approximately uniform sequencing depth across donors.

A note on this clone: Its cognate antigen is unknown.

PCR primers comprised 60 Vbeta and 13 Jbeta primers. In the authors' workflow: It was a later analysis that counted tens of millions of unique TCR beta chains, of which about 10 million were shared. Sequenced by immunoSEQ multiplex PCR; TCRdb stores in-frame clones only, minus some. Clone size and V and J calls were adopted from that table, with D and trimming inferred from the DNA. The sample gives around 100,000 clones, more than 80% of which show up once; approximately 4% is in the top ten. Specimen: PBMCs. The clonotype comes from a man under 40 in good health and CMV-seronegative.

The CDR3 reads CAISPTENYGYTF. Written as DNA, the CDR3 is TGTGCCATCAGTCCTACAGAGAACTATGGCTACACCTTC. The chain carries TRBV10-3 and TRBJ1-2; unclear D gene. Deletions cut 5 bases from V and 2 bases from J, with 9 bases between. The CDR3 contains 13 residues. Per germline, CDR1 ENHRY and CDR2 SYGVKD.